Listed here is a single T cell receptor beta chain. These data belong to a study of CXCR3-negative and CXCR3-positive naive CD8 T cells. Roughly 300,000 cells per CD8+ T cell subset were flow-sorted in triplicate. Germline V gene lookup returns CDR1 MNHEY and CDR2 SMNVEV (reference sequence). The CDR3 has 13 amino acids. Via 5' RACE with UMI labels, TRB cDNA libraries were prepared. TCRdb reprocessed the 5' RACE reads, with one entry per CDR3 protein and no DNA. The sample totals some 130,000 distinct CDR3 sequences; its top ten clones hold approximately 0.5%. The sequence was obtained from a human donor in good health. Some clones in this sample may be carry-over from other donors' samples. The specimen sequenced was naive CXCR3- CD8+ T cells from blood. Sample subset: CD45RO-CCR7+CD27+CD95- naive CD8+ T cells lacking CXCR3 (TNR3-). The chain recombines TRBV27 with TRBJ2-1. The CDR3 spells CASGEIQYNEQFF.